This TCR beta chain was profiled in a study of PD-1 blockade in mismatch repair-deficient tumors. V gave up 0 bases and J gave up 5 bases, with 10 bases separating them. The CDR3 runs to 14 residues. Germline V CDR1 and CDR2: LGHNT, FRNRAP. A note on this clone: Its antigen is unidentified.

The protocol was immunoSEQ multiplex PCR, while the TCRdb copy is restricted to in-frame clones and leaves out a portion. This sample carries approximately 130,000 clones, about 88% of them seen once, and the ten largest clones take roughly 14%. Overall study findings and caveats: Tumor-resident clones, often absent from pretreatment blood, expanded after pembrolizumab and then contracted.

The chain recombines TRBV12-5 with TRBJ1-1; D is uncertain. Source: peripheral blood, taken 44 weeks after starting pembrolizumab. This receptor was taken from an adult with mismatch repair-deficient cancer. The CDR3 loop reads CASGLVPSVTEAFF. The CDR3 DNA is TGTGCTAGTGGTTTGGTACCGAGCGTTACTGAAGCTTTCTTT.